This TCR beta chain was sequenced during a study of molecular identifiers for immune sequencing clone quantification. Study-wide results and caveats: Spiked Jurkat TCR RNA from one cell was reportedly detectable among some 930,000 naive cells. Clones with over 20 RNA copies captured over 98% of effector molecules but under 1% of naive ones.

Bulk TCR libraries used previously described methods and listed TCR primers. MiXCR, applied by TCRdb to the PCR reads, yields one record per CDR3 protein. The sample lists 460,000 or so distinct CDR3 sequences; approximately 25% were seen once. The authors gated naive CD8 T cells as CD8+CD4-CCR7+CD45RA+ for sorting. CDR3 length: 12 amino acids. V lost 3 bases and J lost 5, with 7 bases in between. This clonotype was seen ten or more times. Antigen specificity is unknown. The chain links TRBV12-3 or TRBV12-4 to TRBJ2-5; D gene uncertain. Sequenced sample: naive CD8+ T cells from blood, with Jurkat cell RNA spiked in. The sample's subset: FACS-sorted CD8+CD4-CCR7+CD45RA+ naive T cells. The TCR comes from a human donor in good health. Some libraries in this study had Jurkat cell RNA spiked in. In DNA, the CDR3 is TGTGCCAGCAGTTTTTACCCGGAGACCCAGTACTTC. Translated: CASSFYPETQYF.